The sequence of this T cell receptor beta chain was determined in a study of T cell responses to AZD1222 COVID-19 vaccine. Overall study results and limits: Possibly, clonal diversity was underestimated; donors were largely white British and included more females. Repertoires were collected only later (after the peak T cell response had occurred). Vaccine-associated CD4 TCRs ranged over spike, dominating at 160-218 and 743-854.

Sequenced by immunoSEQ multiplex PCR; TCRdb stores in-frame clones only, minus some. The data contain about 120,000 clones, 70% to 90% of them singletons. To note about this clone: As yet, its antigen is unknown.

The sequence was obtained from an adult in good health. Sequencing used peripheral blood, obtained on day 0 of AZD1222 vaccination.

The CDR3 loop reads CASSPRLTGELFF. The CDR3 DNA sequence: TGTGCCAGCAGTCCCCGGTTGACCGGGGAGCTGTTTTTT. This chain joins TRBV27 and TRBJ2-2; no reliable D call. The CDR3 has 13 amino acids. Deletions cut 5 bases from V and 5 bases from J, with 9 bases between. Germline V lookup: CDR1 MNHEY, CDR2 SMNVEV (reference sequence).